This T cell receptor beta chain was observed in a study of CD8+CD57+ T cells in acquired aplastic anemia. Investigators profiled TCR beta VDJ and CDR3 from genomic DNA template. TCRdb used MiXCR to reprocess the reads, holding one entry per CDR3 protein. The repertoire holds about 400,000 distinct CDR3 sequences, with roughly 68% as singletons. The germline gives CDR1 LGHDT, CDR2 YNNKEL (reference sequence). There are 15 residues in the CDR3. Trimming cost V 1 base and J 5 bases, with 14 bases left between them. Sequencing was performed on sorted CD4+, CD8+, or CD8+CD57+ T cells (not recorded which) from PBMCs. This TCR was recovered from a human donor in good health, serving as a control. V usage is TRBV3-1 and J usage is TRBJ1-2; D uncertain. The CDR3 spells CASSQGTYIPYGYTF. The CDR3 DNA reads as TGTGCCAGCAGCCAAGGGACGTATATCCCTTATGGCTACACCTTC.